What follows is one T cell receptor (beta chain) and its context. What it binds is not known. Germline-derived CDR1 and CDR2 are KGHSH and LQKENI. V was trimmed by 4 bases and J by 5 bases, leaving 15 bases between them. The CDR3 runs to 15 residues. This entry is derived from a study of sequential checkpoint blockade in melanoma. For the study at large: TCRβ was sequenced from DNA of some 89 pretreatment tumors.

Treatment denoted: randomized to nivolumab then ipilimumab (arm A) or the reverse (arm B). General study findings and limits: Tumor T-cell fraction and clonality correlated with PD-L1 and CD8+ counts. In arm A, pretreatment tumor clonality was associated with response.

Generated by immunoSEQ multiplex PCR, the TCRdb table keeps only in-frame clones and is missing some. This table has about 18,000 clones, around 70% appearing once. Material: tumor tissue (inferred from file names), obtained from a patient given nivolumab and ipilimumab in sequence. The clonotype was recovered from a human donor with melanoma. The chain uses TRBV18 and TRBJ2-1; D gene uncertain. The CDR3 spells CASSLTLKWDNEQFF. CDR3 coding DNA: TGTGCCAGCTCACTAACTCTGAAATGGGACAATGAGCAGTTCTTC. Full variable domain (outside the CDR3, taken from reference TRBV18 and TRBJ2-1): NAGVMQNPRHLVRRRGQEARLRCSPMKGHSHVYWYRQLPEEGLKFMVYLQKENIIDESGMPKERFSAEFPKEGPSILRIQQVVRGDSAAYFCASSLTLKWDNEQFFGPGTRLTVL.